This TCR beta chain was captured by sequencing in a study of T cell responses to AZD1222 COVID-19 vaccine. Regarding the study as a whole: Clonal diversity was possibly underestimated; the donors were predominantly white British and more often female.

Using immunoSEQ multiplex PCR, the repertoire was profiled, and TCRdb retains in-frame clones only, with some absent. The table has over 110,000 clones, roughly 88% seen once. In the case of this clone: Its antigen remains unknown.

The germline V gene has CDR1 MRHNA and CDR2 SNTAGT. The CDR3 loop spans 15 amino acids. V dropped 3 bases and J dropped 7; count of bases not matched to a gene: 6. The sequencing used peripheral blood, collected 28 days after the second AZD1222 dose. J is TRBJ2-1 and V is TRBV6-4, with 10 nucleotides matching TRBD1. This clonotype was obtained from an adult who received the AZD1222 COVID-19 vaccine. CDR3 bases: TGTGCCAGCAGTGAAAGGACAGGGGGACCTAATGAGCAGTTCTTC. This codes for CASSERTGGPNEQFF.